A selection of T cell receptor beta chains follows, all from one sample in a study of blood T cells in healthy people across ages. Each CDR3 protein is one row after TCRdb ran MiXCR on the 5' RACE reads. The sample carries under 950,000 distinct CDR3 sequences, approximately 21% recorded once. Sequencing input: blood. All receptors come from a man between 65 and 79 years old in good health. Both conserved end residues are part of each CDR3. D genes are given only for firm matches. The listing skips clone size in some rows; elsewhere it reads once, few, many or a size class.

. | few | TRBJ2-3 | TRBV29-1 | CSVGGVGVGTDTQYF | TGCAGCGTTGGAGGTGTGGGAGTAGGCACAGATACGCAGTATTTT
. | . | TRBJ1-1 | TRBV12-3/TRBV12-4 | CASSSIIPGTEAFF | TGTGCCAGCAGCTCCATTATCCCAGGCACTGAAGCTTTCTTT
. | few | TRBJ2-1 | TRBV12-3/TRBV12-4 | CASSLGRGPGSEQFF | TGTGCCAGCAGTTTAGGCCGGGGCCCCGGGTCTGAGCAGTTCTTC
TRBD1 | few | TRBJ2-5 | TRBV5-1 | CASSLSGQPHETQYF | TGCGCCAGCAGCTTGTCGGGACAGCCGCATGAGACCCAGTACTTC
. | . | TRBJ1-5 | TRBV27 | CASSRNSGNQPQHF | TGTGCCAGCAGCAGAAATTCTGGCAATCAGCCCCAGCATTTT
. | . | TRBJ1-2 | TRBV2 | CASSEPGATIYGYTF | TGTGCCAGCAGTGAACCAGGGGCGACAATCTATGGCTACACCTTC
. | many | TRBJ1-1 | TRBV6-1 | CASSALHRDTEAFF | TGTGCCAGCAGTGCCCTACACAGGGACACTGAAGCTTTCTTT
. | few | TRBJ2-3 | TRBV12-3/TRBV12-4 | CASSPDGTSLDTQYF | TGTGCCAGCAGTCCAGACGGGACTTCTCTCGATACGCAGTATTTT
. | . | TRBJ2-1 | TRBV3-1 | CASSQGGRGLYNEQFF | TGTGCCAGCAGCCAAGGGGGCCGGGGGCTTTACAATGAGCAGTTCTTC
. | few | TRBJ2-1 | TRBV4-3 | CASSQSGSGLSYNEQFF | TGCGCCAGCAGCCAAAGCGGTAGCGGTCTCTCCTACAATGAGCAGTTCTTC
TRBD2 | . | TRBJ2-3 | TRBV2 | CASSEAPRTRSTDTQYF | TGTGCCAGCAGTGAAGCGCCAAGGACTAGAAGCACAGATACGCAGTATTTT
TRBD1 | . | TRBJ1-4 | TRBV6-5 | CASRIQGAGEKLFF | TGTGCCAGCAGAATACAGGGGGCAGGGGAAAAACTGTTTTTT
. | . | TRBJ2-7 | TRBV6-1 | CASSEITYEQYF | TGTGCCAGCAGTGAAATTACCTACGAGCAGTACTTC
TRBD1 | . | TRBJ1-1 | TRBV5-1 | CASRQAGGETEAFF | TGCGCCAGCCGGCAAGCAGGGGGAGAGACTGAAGCTTTCTTC
TRBD1 | few | TRBJ1-5 | TRBV10-1 | CASSDPGQSNQPQHF | TGCGCCAGCAGTGACCCGGGACAGTCTAATCAGCCCCAGCATTTT
. | few | TRBJ2-3 | TRBV20-1 | CSASEGESQRRAQYF | TGCAGTGCTTCGGAGGGGGAGTCCCAGAGGAGGGCGCAGTATTTT
TRBD1 | . | TRBJ1-2 | TRBV12-3/TRBV12-4 | CASSLAGQGHGYTF | TGTGCCAGCAGTTTAGCTGGACAGGGACACGGCTACACCTTC
TRBD2 | few | TRBJ2-4 | TRBV20-1 | CSARQRLALVGNIQYF | TGCAGTGCTAGACAGCGACTAGCCCTTGTGGGAAACATTCAGTACTTC
. | many | TRBJ2-7 | TRBV4-2 | CASSLTALSYEQYF | TGTGCCAGCAGCCTAACAGCCCTCTCCTACGAGCAGTACTTC
. | . | TRBJ2-7 | TRBV11-2 | CASRPYRESYEQYF | TGTGCCAGCAGACCATACAGGGAATCCTACGAGCAGTACTTC
. | many | TRBJ2-4 | TRBV12-3/TRBV12-4 | CASSPKLAKNIQYF | TGTGCCAGCAGCCCCAAACTAGCCAAAAACATTCAGTACTTC
. | few | TRBJ2-7 | TRBV7-8 | CASSSRVPYEQYF | TGTGCCAGCAGCTCCAGGGTCCCCTACGAGCAGTACTTC
. | few | TRBJ1-1 | TRBV7-2 | CASSLRKVGQLNTEAFF | TGTGCCAGCAGCTTAAGGAAGGTAGGGCAGTTGAACACTGAAGCTTTCTTT
. | . | TRBJ1-4 | TRBV5-1 | CASSQGRSNEKLFF | TGCGCCAGCAGCCAGGGACGGTCCAATGAAAAACTGTTTTTT
TRBD2 | few | TRBJ2-5 | TRBV12-3/TRBV12-4 | CASSFGLAGVQETQYF | TGTGCCAGCAGCTTCGGACTAGCGGGGGTCCAAGAGACCCAGTACTTC
TRBD2 | few | TRBJ2-3 | TRBV7-6 | CASSLFPGTSGSDTQYF | TGTGCCAGCAGCTTGTTTCCCGGGACTAGCGGATCAGATACGCAGTATTTT
TRBD2 | . | TRBJ2-5 | TRBV7-9 | CASSLASGGTETQYF | TGTGCCAGCAGCTTAGCGAGCGGGGGGACAGAGACCCAGTACTTC
TRBD2 | . | TRBJ2-3 | TRBV5-1 | CASSLWQTSGGPTDTQCF | TGCGCCAGCAGCTTGTGGCAGACTAGCGGGGGTCCTACAGATACGCAGTGTTTT
. | few | TRBJ2-1 | TRBV5-1 | CASRLEGSYNEQFF | TGCGCCAGCAGGCTAGAGGGCTCCTACAATGAGCAGTTCTTC
. | few | TRBJ1-3 | TRBV7-9 | CASSVFDNTIYF | TGTGCCAGCAGCGTATTCGACAACACCATATATTTT
. | few | TRBJ2-3 | TRBV4-2 | CASSQESSRLADTDTQYF | TGTGCCAGCAGCCAAGAATCGAGTCGGCTAGCAGACACAGATACGCAGTATTTT
. | . | TRBJ2-7 | TRBV6-5 | CASSYRGRPNEQYF | TGTGCCAGCAGTTATCGGGGGCGTCCAAACGAGCAGTACTTC
. | . | TRBJ2-5 | TRBV10-3 | CAISRGGTYQETQYF | TGTGCCATCAGTCGAGGTGGGACCTACCAAGAGACCCAGTACTTC
. | few | TRBJ2-1 | TRBV4-1 | CASSQDRGGWNEQFF | TGCGCCAGCAGCCAAGATCGTGGGGGTTGGAATGAGCAGTTCTTC
. | . | TRBJ1-1 | TRBV20-1 | CSARGIWRVGTEAFF | TGCAGTGCTAGAGGGATCTGGCGGGTGGGGACTGAAGCTTTCTTT
. | few | TRBJ2-5 | TRBV7-2 | CASSLGTSSLETQYF | TGTGCCAGCAGCTTAGGGACCAGCTCCTTGGAGACCCAGTACTTC
TRBD2 | . | TRBJ2-1 | TRBV2 | CASRTGTTVEQFF | TGTGCCAGCAGGACCGGGACTACCGTCGAGCAGTTCTTC
. | . | TRBJ1-5 | TRBV18 | CASSPSVSNQPQHF | TGTGCCAGCTCACCGTCGGTTAGCAATCAGCCCCAGCATTTT
. | few | TRBJ1-4 | TRBV15 | CATSGQFEKLFF | TGTGCCACCAGCGGACAGTTCGAAAAACTGTTTTTT
. | few | TRBJ1-1 | TRBV20-1 | CSATGGGALTEAFF | TGCAGTGCTACCGGAGGGGGGGCGCTTACTGAAGCTTTCTTT
. | few | TRBJ2-1 | TRBV28 | CASSLPDRRAQFF | TGTGCCAGCAGTTTACCTGACAGGAGGGCGCAGTTCTTC
. | few | TRBJ1-6 | TRBV6-6 | CASTPTSSPLHF | TGTGCCAGCACCCCTACGAGTTCACCCCTCCACTTT
TRBD2 | few | TRBJ2-7 | TRBV12-3/TRBV12-4 | CASSREGVSYEQYF | TGTGCCAGCAGTCGGGAGGGGGTCTCCTACGAGCAGTACTTC
TRBD1 | few | TRBJ1-6 | TRBV19 | CATRDSSYNSPLHF | TGTGCCACCCGGGACAGCTCCTATAATTCACCCCTCCACTTT
. | . | TRBJ1-1 | TRBV6-5 | CASTPVGLMNTEAFF | TGTGCCAGCACCCCCGTCGGGCTGATGAACACTGAAGCTTTCTTT
TRBD1 | . | TRBJ1-4 | TRBV20-1 | CSARARGGALEKLFF | TGCAGTGCTAGAGCCAGGGGGGGAGCTCTGGAAAAACTGTTTTTT
. | . | TRBJ1-4 | TRBV5-1 | CASSLDGYTGTEKLFF | TGCGCCAGCAGCTTGGATGGGTACACGGGAACGGAAAAACTGTTTTTT
. | . | TRBJ2-1 | TRBV7-8 | CASSSRDNYNEQFF | TGTGCCAGCAGCAGCCGGGACAACTACAATGAGCAGTTCTTC
. | many | TRBJ1-1 | TRBV20-1 | CSARRDMNTEAFF | TGCAGTGCTAGAAGGGACATGAACACTGAAGCTTTCTTT
TRBD1 | many | TRBJ2-3 | TRBV5-1 | CASSGTGGLSVTQYF | TGCGCCAGCAGCGGGACAGGGGGCCTATCGGTTACGCAGTATTTT
. | . | TRBJ2-5 | TRBV7-6 | CASSSAQETQYF | TGTGCCAGCAGCTCCGCCCAAGAGACCCAGTACTTC
. | few | TRBJ1-2 | TRBV19 | CASTRGGGYTF | TGTGCCAGTACTAGGGGTGGTGGCTACACCTTC